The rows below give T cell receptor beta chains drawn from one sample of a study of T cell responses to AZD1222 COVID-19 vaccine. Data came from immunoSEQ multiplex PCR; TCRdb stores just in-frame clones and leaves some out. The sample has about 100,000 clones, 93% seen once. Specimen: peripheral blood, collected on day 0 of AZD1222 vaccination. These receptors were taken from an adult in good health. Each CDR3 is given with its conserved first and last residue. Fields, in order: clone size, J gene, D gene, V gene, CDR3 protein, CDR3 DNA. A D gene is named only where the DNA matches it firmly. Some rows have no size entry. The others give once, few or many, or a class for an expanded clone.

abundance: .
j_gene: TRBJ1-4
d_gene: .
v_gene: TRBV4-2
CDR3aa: CASSQDLRRGVEKLFF
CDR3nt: TGTGCCAGCAGCCAAGATCTACGCCGGGGGGTTGAAAAACTGTTTTTT

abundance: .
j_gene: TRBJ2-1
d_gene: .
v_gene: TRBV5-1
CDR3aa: CASTPGTPSYNEQFF
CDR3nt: TGCGCCAGCACCCCCGGGACACCCTCCTACAATGAGCAGTTCTTC

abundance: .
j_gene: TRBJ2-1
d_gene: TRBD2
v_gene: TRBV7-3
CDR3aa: CASSSGLAQYNEQFF
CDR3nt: TGTGCCAGCAGCTCGGGACTAGCGCAATACAATGAGCAGTTCTTC

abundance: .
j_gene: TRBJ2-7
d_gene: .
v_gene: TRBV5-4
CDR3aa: CASSLGGTSILEQYF
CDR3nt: TGTGCCAGCAGCTTGGGGGGGACCTCCATACTCGAGCAGTACTTC

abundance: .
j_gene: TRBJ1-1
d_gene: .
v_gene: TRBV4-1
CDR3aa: CASSQDRYEAFF
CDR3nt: TGCGCCAGCAGCCAGGACCGTTATGAAGCTTTCTTT

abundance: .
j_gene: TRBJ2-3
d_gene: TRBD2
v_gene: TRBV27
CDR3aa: CASSPSGRHPTDTQYF
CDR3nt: TGTGCCAGCAGTCCGAGCGGGAGGCACCCCACAGATACGCAGTATTTT

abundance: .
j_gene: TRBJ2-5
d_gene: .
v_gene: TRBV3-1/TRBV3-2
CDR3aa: CASSQEGAPSGTQYF
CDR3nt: TGTGCCAGCAGCCAAGAGGGCGCACCAAGTGGGACCCAGTACTTC

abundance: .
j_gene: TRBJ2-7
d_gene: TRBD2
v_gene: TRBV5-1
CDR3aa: CASSLRGRGPYEQYF
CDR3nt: TGCGCCAGCAGCTTGCGCGGGAGGGGACCCTACGAGCAGTACTTC

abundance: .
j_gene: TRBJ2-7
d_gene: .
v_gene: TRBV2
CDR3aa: CASLKGSSGPYEQYF
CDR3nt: TGTGCCAGCTTGAAGGGGAGTAGCGGACCCTACGAGCAGTACTTC

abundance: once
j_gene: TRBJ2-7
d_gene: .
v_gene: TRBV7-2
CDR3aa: CASRGGPRGTYEQYF
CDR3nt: TGTGCCAGCAGAGGCGGACCTAGGGGGACCTACGAGCAGTACTTC

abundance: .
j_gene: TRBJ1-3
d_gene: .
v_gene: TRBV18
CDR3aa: CASSQGRPNSGNTIYF
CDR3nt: TGTGCCAGCTCACAGGGACGGCCTAACTCTGGAAACACCATATATTTT

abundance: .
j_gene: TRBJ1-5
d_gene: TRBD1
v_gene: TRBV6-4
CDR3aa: CASSVDREQPQHF
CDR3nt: TGTGCCAGCAGCGTGGACAGGGAGCAGCCCCAGCATTTT

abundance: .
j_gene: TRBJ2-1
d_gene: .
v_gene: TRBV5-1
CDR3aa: CASSSRGEQFF
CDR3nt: TGCGCCAGCAGCTCCCGAGGTGAGCAGTTCTTC

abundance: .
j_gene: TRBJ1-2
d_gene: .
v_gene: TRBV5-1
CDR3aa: CASSLAGPLGRGGYTF
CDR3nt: TGCGCCAGCAGCTTGGCCGGCCCTCTCGGGCGCGGGGGCTACACCTTC

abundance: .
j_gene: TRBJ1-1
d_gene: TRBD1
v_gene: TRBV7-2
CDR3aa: CASSIDPDRGRTEAFF
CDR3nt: TGTGCCAGCAGCATAGACCCGGACAGGGGGCGAACTGAAGCTTTCTTT

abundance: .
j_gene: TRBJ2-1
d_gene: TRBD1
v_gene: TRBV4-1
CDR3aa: CASSPLDRGQGNEQFF
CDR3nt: TGCGCCAGCAGCCCGCTCGACAGGGGGCAGGGCAATGAGCAGTTCTTC

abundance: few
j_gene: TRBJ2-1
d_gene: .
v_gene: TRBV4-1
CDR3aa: CASSQDSGNSYNEQFF
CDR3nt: TGCGCCAGCAGCCAAGACTCCGGGAACTCCTACAATGAGCAGTTCTTC

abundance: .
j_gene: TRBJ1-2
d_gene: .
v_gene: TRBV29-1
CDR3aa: CSVSVLQGGDYGYTF
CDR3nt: TGCAGCGTTTCTGTCCTTCAGGGTGGTGACTATGGCTACACCTTC

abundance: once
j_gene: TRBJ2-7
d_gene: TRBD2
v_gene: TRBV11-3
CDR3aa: CASSSPSLAAPYEQYF
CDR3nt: TGTGCCAGCAGCTCCCCTTCACTAGCGGCTCCCTACGAGCAGTACTTC

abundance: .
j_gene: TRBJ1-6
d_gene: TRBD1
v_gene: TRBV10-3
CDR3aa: CAISSRDRVDSPLHF
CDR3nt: TGTGCCATCAGTTCCAGGGACAGGGTTGATTCACCCCTCCACTTT

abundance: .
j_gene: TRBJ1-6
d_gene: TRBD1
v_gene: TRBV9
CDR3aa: CASSVEGTASSYNSPLHF
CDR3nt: TGTGCCAGCAGCGTAGAGGGGACAGCGAGCTCCTATAATTCACCCCTCCACTTT

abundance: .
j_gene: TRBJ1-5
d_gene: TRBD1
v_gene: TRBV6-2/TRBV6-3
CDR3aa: CASSTPTHGQGGQPQHF
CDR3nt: TGTGCCAGCAGTACACCCACCCACGGACAGGGAGGTCAGCCCCAGCATTTT

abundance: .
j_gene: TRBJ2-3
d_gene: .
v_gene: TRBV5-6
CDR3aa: CASTESTDTQYF
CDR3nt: TGTGCCAGCACCGAGAGCACAGATACGCAGTATTTT

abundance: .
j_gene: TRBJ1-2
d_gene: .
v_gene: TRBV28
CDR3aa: CASSFGRAGPYGYTF
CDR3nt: TGTGCCAGCAGTTTCGGCAGGGCGGGACCCTATGGCTACACCTTC

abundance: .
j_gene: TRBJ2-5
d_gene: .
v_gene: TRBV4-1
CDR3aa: CASSQDSRVVETQYF
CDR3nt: TGCGCCAGCAGCCAAGATTCTAGGGTGGTGGAGACCCAGTACTTC

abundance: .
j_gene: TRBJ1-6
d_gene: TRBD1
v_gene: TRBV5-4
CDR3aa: CASSPRTGGNSPLHF
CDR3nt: TGTGCCAGCAGCCCGAGGACAGGGGGGAATTCACCCCTCCACTTT

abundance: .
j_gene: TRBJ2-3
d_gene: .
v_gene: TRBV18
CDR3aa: CASSPQRDTQYF
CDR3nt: TGTGCCAGCTCACCCCAGCGAGATACGCAGTATTTT

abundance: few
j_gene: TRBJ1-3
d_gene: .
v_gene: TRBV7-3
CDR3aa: CASSLTGEGGNTIYF
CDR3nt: TGTGCCAGCAGCTTAACGGGGGAAGGGGGAAACACCATATATTTT

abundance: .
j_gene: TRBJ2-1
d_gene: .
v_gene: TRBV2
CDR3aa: CASSERGILFF
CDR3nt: TGTGCCAGCAGTGAGCGCGGGATTTTGTTCTTC

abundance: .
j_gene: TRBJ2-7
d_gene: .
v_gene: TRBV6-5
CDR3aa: CASRGGRSSYEQYF
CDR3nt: TGTGCCAGCAGGGGGGGAAGGAGCTCCTACGAGCAGTACTTC

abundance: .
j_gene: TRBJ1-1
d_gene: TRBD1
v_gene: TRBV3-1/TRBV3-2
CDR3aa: CASSPDRANTEAFF
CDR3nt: TGTGCCAGCAGCCCGGACAGGGCGAACACTGAAGCTTTCTTT

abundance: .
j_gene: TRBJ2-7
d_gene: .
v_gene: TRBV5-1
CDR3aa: CASSLAAGSTYEQYF
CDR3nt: TGCGCCAGCAGCTTGGCGGCGGGCTCAACCTACGAGCAGTACTTC

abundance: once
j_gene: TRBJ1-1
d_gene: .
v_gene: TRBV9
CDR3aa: CASSVDGRAAFF
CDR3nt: TGTGCCAGCAGCGTAGATGGCAGGGCAGCTTTCTTT

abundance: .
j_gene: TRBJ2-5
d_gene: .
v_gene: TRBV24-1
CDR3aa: CATSDLGGPRETQYF
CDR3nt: TGTGCCACCAGTGATTTAGGGGGACCTCGAGAGACCCAGTACTTC

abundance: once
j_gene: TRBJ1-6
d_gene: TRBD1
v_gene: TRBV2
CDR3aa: CASSPPGQLNSPLHF
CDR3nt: TGTGCCAGCAGCCCGCCGGGACAGCTTAATTCACCCCTCCACTTT

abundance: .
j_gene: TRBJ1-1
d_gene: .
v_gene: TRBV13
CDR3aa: CASSLAGGNTEAFF
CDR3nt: TGTGCCAGCAGCTTAGCCGGAGGGAACACTGAAGCTTTCTTT

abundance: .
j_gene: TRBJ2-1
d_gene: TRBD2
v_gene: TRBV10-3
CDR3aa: CAISPGLAGYGNEQFF
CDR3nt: TGTGCCATCAGTCCGGGACTAGCGGGATACGGCAATGAGCAGTTCTTC

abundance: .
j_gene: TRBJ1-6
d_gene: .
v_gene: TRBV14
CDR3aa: CASSQTGRGSPLHF
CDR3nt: TGTGCCAGCAGCCAAACAGGAAGGGGTTCACCCCTCCACTTT

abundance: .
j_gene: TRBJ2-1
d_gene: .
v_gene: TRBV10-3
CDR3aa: CAIRSGQQTYNEQFF
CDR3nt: TGTGCCATCAGAAGCGGCCAACAAACCTACAATGAGCAGTTCTTC

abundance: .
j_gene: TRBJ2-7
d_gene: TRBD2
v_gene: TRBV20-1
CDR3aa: CSASESSGTPREQYF
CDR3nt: TGCAGTGCTAGTGAGTCTAGCGGGACTCCTCGTGAGCAGTACTTC

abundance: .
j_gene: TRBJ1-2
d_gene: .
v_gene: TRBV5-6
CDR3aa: CASSLGGYGYTF
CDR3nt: TGTGCCAGCAGCTTAGGGGGCTATGGCTACACCTTC

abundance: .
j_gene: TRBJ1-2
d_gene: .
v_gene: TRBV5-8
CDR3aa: CASSVGFAPGAFYGYTF
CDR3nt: TGTGCCAGCAGCGTGGGATTTGCCCCGGGGGCCTTCTATGGCTACACCTTC

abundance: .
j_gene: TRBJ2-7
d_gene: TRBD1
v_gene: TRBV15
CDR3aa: CATSRGRDRGTF
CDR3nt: TGTGCCACCAGCAGAGGCCGGGACAGGGGGACCTTC

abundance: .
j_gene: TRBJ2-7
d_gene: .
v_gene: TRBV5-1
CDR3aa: CASSLFATTEQYF
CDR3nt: TGCGCCAGCAGCTTATTTGCCACGACAGAGCAGTACTTC

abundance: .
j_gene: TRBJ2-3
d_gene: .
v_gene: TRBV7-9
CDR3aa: CASSSSGPDTQYF
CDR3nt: TGTGCCAGCAGTTCGAGTGGGCCAGATACGCAGTATTTT

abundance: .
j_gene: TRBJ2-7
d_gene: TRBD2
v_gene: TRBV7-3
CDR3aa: CASSPGLAGSEQYF
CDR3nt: TGTGCCAGCAGCCCGGGACTAGCGGGAAGCGAGCAGTACTTC

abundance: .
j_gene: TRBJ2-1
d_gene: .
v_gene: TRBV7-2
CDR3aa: CASSLRQLNEQFF
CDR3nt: TGTGCCAGCAGCTTAAGACAGCTCAATGAGCAGTTCTTC

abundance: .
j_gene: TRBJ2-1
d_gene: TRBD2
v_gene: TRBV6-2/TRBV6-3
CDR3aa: CASSYGLAGNNEQFF
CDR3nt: TGTGCCAGCAGTTACGGGCTAGCGGGAAACAATGAGCAGTTCTTC

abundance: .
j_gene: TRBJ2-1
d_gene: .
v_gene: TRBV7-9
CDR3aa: CASSLRAGTGDNEQFF
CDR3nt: TGTGCCAGCAGCTTGAGGGCGGGGACCGGTGACAATGAGCAGTTCTTC

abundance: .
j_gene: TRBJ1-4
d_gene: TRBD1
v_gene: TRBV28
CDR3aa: CASRTGSEKLFF
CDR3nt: TGTGCCAGCCGGACAGGGTCTGAAAAACTGTTTTTT

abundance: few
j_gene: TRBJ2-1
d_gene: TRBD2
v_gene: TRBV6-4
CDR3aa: CASSDGTSGSYNEQFF
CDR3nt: TGTGCCAGCAGTGACGGGACTAGCGGCTCCTACAATGAGCAGTTCTTC

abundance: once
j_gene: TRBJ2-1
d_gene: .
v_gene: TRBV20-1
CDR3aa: CSARKDNEQFF
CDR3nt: TGCAGTGCTAGGAAGGACAATGAGCAGTTCTTC

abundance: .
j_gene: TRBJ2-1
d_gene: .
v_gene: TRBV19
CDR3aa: CASSIRVGEQFF
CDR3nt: TGTGCCAGTAGTATACGCGTGGGCGAGCAGTTCTTC

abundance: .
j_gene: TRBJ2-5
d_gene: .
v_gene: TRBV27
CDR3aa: CASRPPGNETQYF
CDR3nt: TGTGCCAGCAGACCACCTGGGAACGAGACCCAGTACTTC

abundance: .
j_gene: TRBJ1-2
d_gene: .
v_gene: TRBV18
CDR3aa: CASSLSDTSNQHF
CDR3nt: TGTGCCAGCTCACTCTCAGACACCTCAAATCAACACTTC